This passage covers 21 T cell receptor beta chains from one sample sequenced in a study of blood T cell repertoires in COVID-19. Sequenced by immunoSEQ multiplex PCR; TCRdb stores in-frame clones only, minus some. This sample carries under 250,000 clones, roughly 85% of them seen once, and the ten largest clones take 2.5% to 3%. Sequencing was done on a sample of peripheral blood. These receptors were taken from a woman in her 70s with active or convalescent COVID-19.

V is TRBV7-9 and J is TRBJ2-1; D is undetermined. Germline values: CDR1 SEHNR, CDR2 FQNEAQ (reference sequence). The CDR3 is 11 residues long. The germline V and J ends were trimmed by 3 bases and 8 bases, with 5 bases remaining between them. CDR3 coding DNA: TGTGCCAGCAGCTTTCGAGATGAGCAGTTCTTC. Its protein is CASSFRDEQFF. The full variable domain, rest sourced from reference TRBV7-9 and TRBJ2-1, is DTGVSQNPRHKITKRGQNVTFRCDPISEHNRLYWYRQTLGQGPEFLTYFQNEAQLEKSRLLSDRFSAERPKGSFSTLEIQRTEQGDSAMYLCASSFRDEQFFGPGTRLTVL.

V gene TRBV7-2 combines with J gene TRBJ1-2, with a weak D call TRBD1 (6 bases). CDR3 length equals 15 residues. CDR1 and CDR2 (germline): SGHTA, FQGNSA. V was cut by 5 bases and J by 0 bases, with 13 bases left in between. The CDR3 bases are TGTGCCAGCAGCCCCCACAGGGTAGCTAACTATGGCTACACCTTC. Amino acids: CASSPHRVANYGYTF.

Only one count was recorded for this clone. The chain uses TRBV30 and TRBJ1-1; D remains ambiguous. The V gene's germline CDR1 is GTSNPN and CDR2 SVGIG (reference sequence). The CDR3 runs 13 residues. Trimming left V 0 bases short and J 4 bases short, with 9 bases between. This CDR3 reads CAWSVALGTEAFF. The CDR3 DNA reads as TGTGCCTGGAGTGTAGCGTTAGGCACTGAAGCTTTCTTT.

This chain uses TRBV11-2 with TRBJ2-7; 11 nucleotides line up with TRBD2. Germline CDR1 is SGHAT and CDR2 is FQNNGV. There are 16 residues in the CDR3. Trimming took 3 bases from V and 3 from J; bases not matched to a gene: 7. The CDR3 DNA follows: TGTGCCAGCAGCTTTACTAGCGGGGGCGCGAGCTACGAGCAGTACTTC. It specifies CASSFTSGGASYEQYF.

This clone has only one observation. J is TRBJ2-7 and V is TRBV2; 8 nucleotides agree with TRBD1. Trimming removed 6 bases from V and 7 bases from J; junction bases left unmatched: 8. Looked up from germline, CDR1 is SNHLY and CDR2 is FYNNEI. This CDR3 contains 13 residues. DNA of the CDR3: TGTGCCAGCAGCGACAGGGGCGTGGGAGAGCAGTACTTC. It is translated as CASSDRGVGEQYF. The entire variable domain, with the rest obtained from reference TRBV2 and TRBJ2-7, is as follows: EPEVTQTPSHQVTQMGQEVILRCVPISNHLYFYWYRQILGQKVEFLVSFYNNEISEKSEIFDDQFSVERPDGSNFTLKIRSTKLEDSAMYFCASSDRGVGEQYFGPGTRLTVT.

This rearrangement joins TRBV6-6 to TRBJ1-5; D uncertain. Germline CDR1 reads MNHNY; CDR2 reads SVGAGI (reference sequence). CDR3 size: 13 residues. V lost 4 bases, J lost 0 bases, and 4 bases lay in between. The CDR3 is CASSSVSNQPQHF. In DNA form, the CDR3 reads TGTGCCAGCAGTTCAGTTAGCAATCAGCCCCAGCATTTT.

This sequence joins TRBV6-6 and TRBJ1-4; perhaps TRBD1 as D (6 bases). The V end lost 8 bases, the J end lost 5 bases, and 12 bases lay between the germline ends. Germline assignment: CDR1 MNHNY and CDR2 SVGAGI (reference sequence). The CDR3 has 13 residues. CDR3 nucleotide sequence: TGTGCCAGCGGGGACATCATAAATGAAAAACTGTTTTTT. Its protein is CASGDIINEKLFF.

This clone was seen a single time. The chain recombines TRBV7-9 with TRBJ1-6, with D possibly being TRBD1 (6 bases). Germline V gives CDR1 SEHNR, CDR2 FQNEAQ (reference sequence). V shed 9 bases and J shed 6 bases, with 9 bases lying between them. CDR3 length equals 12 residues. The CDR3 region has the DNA TGTGCCAGTAGGACAGCTAATTCACCCCTCCACTTT. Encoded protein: CASRTANSPLHF.

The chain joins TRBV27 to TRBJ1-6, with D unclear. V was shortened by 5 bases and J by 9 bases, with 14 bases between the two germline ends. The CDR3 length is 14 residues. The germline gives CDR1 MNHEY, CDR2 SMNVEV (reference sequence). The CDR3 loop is CASSPATTSSPLHF. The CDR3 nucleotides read TGTGCCAGCAGTCCCGCCACTACGAGTTCACCCCTCCACTTT.

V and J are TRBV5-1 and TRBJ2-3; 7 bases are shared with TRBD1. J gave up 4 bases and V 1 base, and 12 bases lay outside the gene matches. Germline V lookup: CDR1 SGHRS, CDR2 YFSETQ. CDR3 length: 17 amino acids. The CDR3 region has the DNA TGCGCCAGCAGCTTGACTCTAGGACAGGCGATGGCAGATACGCAGTATTTT. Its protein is CASSLTLGQAMADTQYF. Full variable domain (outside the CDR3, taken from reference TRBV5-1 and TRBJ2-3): KAGVTQTPRYLIKTRGQQVTLSCSPISGHRSVSWYQQTPGQGLQFLFEYFSETQRNKGNFPGRFSGRQFSNSRSEMNVSTLELGDSALYLCASSLTLGQAMADTQYFGPGTRLTVL.

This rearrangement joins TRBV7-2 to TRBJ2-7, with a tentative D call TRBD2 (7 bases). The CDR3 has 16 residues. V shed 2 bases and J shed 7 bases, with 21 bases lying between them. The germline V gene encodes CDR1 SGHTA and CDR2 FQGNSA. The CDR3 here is CASSLSLGGGGREQYF. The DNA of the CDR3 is TGTGCCAGCAGCTTATCTCTCGGTGGCGGGGGCAGGGAGCAGTACTTC.

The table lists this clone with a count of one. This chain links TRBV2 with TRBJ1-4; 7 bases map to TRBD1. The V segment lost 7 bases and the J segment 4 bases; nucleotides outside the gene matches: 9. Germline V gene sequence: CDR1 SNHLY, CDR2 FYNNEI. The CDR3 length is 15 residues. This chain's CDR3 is CASKRGPQDNEKLFF. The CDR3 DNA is TGTGCCAGCAAAAGGGGGCCCCAAGATAATGAAAAACTGTTTTTT. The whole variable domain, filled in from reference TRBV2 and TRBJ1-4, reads EPEVTQTPSHQVTQMGQEVILRCVPISNHLYFYWYRQILGQKVEFLVSFYNNEISEKSEIFDDQFSVERPDGSNFTLKIRSTKLEDSAMYFCASKRGPQDNEKLFFGSGTQLSVL.

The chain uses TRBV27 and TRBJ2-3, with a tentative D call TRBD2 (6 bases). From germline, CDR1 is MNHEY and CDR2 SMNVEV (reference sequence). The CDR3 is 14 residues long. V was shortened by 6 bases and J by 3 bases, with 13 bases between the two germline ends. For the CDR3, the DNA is TGTGCCAGCAGAGCCCTTAGCGGTACAGATACGCAGTATTTT. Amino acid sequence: CASRALSGTDTQYF.

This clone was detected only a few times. For the CDR3, the DNA is TGTGCCAGCAGCCTTTCGACAGGGGAGAACTATGGCTACACCTTC. The encoded protein is CASSLSTGENYGYTF. This chain joins TRBV13 and TRBJ1-2, with 8 bases identical to TRBD1. Unmatched junction bases numbered 7, after V lost 5 bases and J lost 2 bases. There are 15 residues in the CDR3. Germline lookup yields CDR1 PRHDT and CDR2 FYEKMQ (reference sequence).

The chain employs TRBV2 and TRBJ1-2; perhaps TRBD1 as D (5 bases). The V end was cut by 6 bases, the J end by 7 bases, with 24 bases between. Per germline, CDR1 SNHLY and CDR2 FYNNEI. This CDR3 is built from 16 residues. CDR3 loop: CASRPLRRGVLSGYTF. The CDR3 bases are TGTGCCAGCAGGCCCCTCAGGCGGGGGGTGTTGAGTGGCTACACCTTC.

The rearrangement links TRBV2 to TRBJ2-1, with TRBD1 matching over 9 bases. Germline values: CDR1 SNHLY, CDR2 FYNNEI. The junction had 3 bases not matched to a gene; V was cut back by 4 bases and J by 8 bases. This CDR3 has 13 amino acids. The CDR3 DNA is TGTGCCAGCAGTGGGGACAGGGCTCATGAGCAGTTCTTC. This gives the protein CASSGDRAHEQFF.

The CDR3 sequence: CASSWRWETYNSPLHF. The DNA of the CDR3 is TGTGCCAGCAGCTGGCGGTGGGAGACCTATAATTCACCCCTCCACTTT. The chain combines TRBV6-2 or TRBV6-3 with TRBJ1-6; D gene ambiguous. V shed 6 bases and J shed 2 bases, with 14 bases lying between them. Per the germline V gene, CDR1 is MNHEY and CDR2 is SVGEGT. The CDR3 length is 16 residues.

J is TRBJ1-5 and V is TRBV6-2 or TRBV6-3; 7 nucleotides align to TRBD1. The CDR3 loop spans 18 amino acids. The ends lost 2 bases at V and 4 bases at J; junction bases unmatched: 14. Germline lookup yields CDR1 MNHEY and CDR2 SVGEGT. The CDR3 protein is CASSYSGQAGLPNQPQHF. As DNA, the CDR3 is TGTGCCAGCAGTTACAGCGGACAGGCCGGTCTCCCAAATCAGCCCCAGCATTTT.

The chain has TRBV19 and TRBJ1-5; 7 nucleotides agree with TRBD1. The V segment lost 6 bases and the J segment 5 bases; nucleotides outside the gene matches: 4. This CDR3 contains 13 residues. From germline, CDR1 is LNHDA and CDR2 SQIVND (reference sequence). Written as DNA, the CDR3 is TGTGCCAGTAGGGACAGGTACGATCAGCCCCAGCATTTT. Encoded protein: CASRDRYDQPQHF.

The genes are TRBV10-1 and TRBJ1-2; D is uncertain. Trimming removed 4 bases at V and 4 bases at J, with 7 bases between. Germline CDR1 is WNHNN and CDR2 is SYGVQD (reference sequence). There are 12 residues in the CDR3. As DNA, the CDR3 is TGCGCCAGCAGTGGCAGTTTCTATGGCTACACCTTC. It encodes CASSGSFYGYTF.

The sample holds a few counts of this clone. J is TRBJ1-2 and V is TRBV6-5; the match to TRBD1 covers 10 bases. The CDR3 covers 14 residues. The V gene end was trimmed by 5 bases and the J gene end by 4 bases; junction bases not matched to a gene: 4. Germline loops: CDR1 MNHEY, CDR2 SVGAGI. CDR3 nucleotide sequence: TGTGCCAGCAGTCCCTGGACAGGGGGCTATGGCTACACCTTC. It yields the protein CASSPWTGGYGYTF.